The 16 T cell receptor beta chains below all came from one sample that was sequenced in a study of cytomegalovirus exposure and HLA in healthy donors (TCRdb year 2017). Receptor libraries were prepared by the immunoSEQ multiplex PCR assay. For the multiplex PCR, a mixture combining 60 forward primers for TCR Vbeta segments and 13 reverse primers for TCR Jbeta segments was used. The immuneACCESS repertoire file appears here via TCRdb, limited to in-frame rearrangements. These files lack a portion of the clones; in checked studies, under half of the deficit traces to unresolved V genes, and the cause of the others is not known. The table for this sample lists around 150,000 clones; 65% to 80% of them were counted only once. The biggest ten clones account for around 1.6% of the sample. Sequenced sample: PBMCs. The receptors were sampled from a human donor in good health.

The chain uses TRBV27 and TRBJ2-7, with a possible D match to TRBD2 (7 bases). V was pared by 6 bases and J by 4 bases, with 16 bases between. Germline lookup yields CDR1 MNHEY and CDR2 SMNVEV (reference sequence). The CDR3 extends over 14 amino acids. The CDR3 coding sequence is TGTGCCAGCAGCTTTAGGGGGGGCGGGTACGAGCAGTACTTC. The encoded protein is CASSFRGGGYEQYF.

The DNA for the CDR3 is TGTGCCAGCAGGCGGACTACCACAGATACGCAGTATTTT. This gives the protein CASRRTTTDTQYF. V and J are TRBV6-4 and TRBJ2-3, with D perhaps TRBD2 (6 bases). The CDR3 sequence is 13 residues long. V was trimmed by 6 bases and J by 2 bases, leaving 9 bases between them. Per germline, CDR1 MRHNA and CDR2 SNTAGT.

This chain uses TRBV6-5 with TRBJ2-1; TRBD1 agrees at 8 bases. This CDR3 spans 12 amino acids. From germline, CDR1 is MNHEY and CDR2 SVGAGI. V lost 5 bases, J lost 7 bases, and 1 base stayed unmatched. CDR3 protein: CASSRQGNEQFF. CDR3 bases: TGTGCCAGCAGTCGACAGGGGAATGAGCAGTTCTTC.

The CDR3 nucleotides are TGTGCCAGCAGGCATGACACCGACTATGGCTACACCTTC. It specifies CASRHDTDYGYTF. The gene calls are TRBV6-5 and TRBJ1-2; D unclear. Germline V gene data show CDR1 as MNHEY and CDR2 as SVGAGI. V was shortened by 6 bases and J by 3 bases, with 11 bases between the two germline ends. This CDR3 contains 13 residues.

The chain has TRBV18 and TRBJ1-1; possibly TRBD1 for D (6 bases). Germline CDR1 is KGHSH and CDR2 is LQKENI. The germline V and J ends were trimmed by 3 bases and 4 bases, with 15 bases remaining between them. This CDR3 is 15 amino acids long. In DNA form, the CDR3 reads TGTGCCAGCTCACCCCGCGGGGGGCCGAGCACTGAAGCTTTCTTT. Translated, it gives CASSPRGGPSTEAFF.

This chain connects TRBV21-1 to TRBJ2-7; TRBD2, the table's D call, was not compared with the DNA. TRBV21-1 is labeled a pseudogene. The CDR3 has 17 residues. The CDR3 DNA follows: TGTGCCAGCAGCAAGCGCCGGAGACTAGCGGGAGACCACGAGCAGTACTTC. It yields the protein CASSKRRRLAGDHEQYF.

A word on this clone: This CDR3 is also generated by other DNA sequences in the sample. The chain combines TRBV2 with TRBJ2-5; 7 bases match TRBD1. Germline V CDR1 and CDR2: SNHLY, FYNNEI. V was pared by 5 bases and J by 1 base, with 4 bases of the junction left unmatched. The CDR3 sequence is 14 residues long. The CDR3, as DNA: TGTGCCAGCAGTCCAGACAGGGCCCAAGAGACCCAGTACTTC. Translation: CASSPDRAQETQYF.

This chain connects TRBV4-2 to TRBJ2-1; TRBD2 aligns across 7 bases. The CDR3 sequence is 14 residues long. Per the germline V gene, CDR1 is LGHNA and CDR2 is YNFKEQ. V was clipped by 5 bases and J by 7 bases; unmatched bases: 8. This CDR3 is CASSTGEGRNEQFF. The CDR3 nucleotides are TGTGCCAGCAGCACCGGGGAGGGCCGGAATGAGCAGTTCTTC.

The chain uses TRBV6-1 and TRBJ1-3; no firm D call. The CDR3 totals 14 residues. Germline-derived CDR1 and CDR2 are MNHNS and SASEGT. The V and J ends lost 2 bases and 3 bases respectively, with 8 bases between them. CDR3 coding DNA: TGTGCCAGCAGTGAACCATACGGTGGAAACACCATATATTTT. Its protein product is CASSEPYGGNTIYF.

The chain combines TRBV10-1 with TRBJ2-6; D gene ambiguous. The CDR3 sequence is 17 residues long. The V end was cut by 4 bases, the J end by 0 bases, with 13 bases between. The V gene's germline CDR1 is WNHNN and CDR2 SYGVQD (reference sequence). In nucleotides, the CDR3 is TGCGCCAGCAGTGTGCTGGCTGGTATCTCTGGGGCCAACGTCCTGACTTTC. It is translated as CASSVLAGISGANVLTF.

This chain joins TRBV28 and TRBJ2-7; D is ambiguous. The CDR3 has 13 residues. Germline V CDR1 and CDR2: MDHEN, SYDVKM. V lost 3 bases to trimming and J lost 3 bases, with 9 bases between them. DNA of the CDR3: TGTGCCAGCAGTTTGTCGTCAGGCTACGAGCAGTACTTC. This gives the protein CASSLSSGYEQYF.

This clone was observed a few times. The J gene is TRBJ2-7, the V gene TRBV5-8, with TRBD2 identical over 14 bases. The V gene's germline CDR1 is SGHTS and CDR2 YDEGEE. The V gene end was trimmed by 4 bases and the J gene end by 3 bases; junction bases not matched to a gene: 6. The CDR3 consists of 16 residues. In nucleotides, the CDR3 is TGTGCCAGCAGCCTCGGGACTAGCGGGAGTTTCTACGAGCAGTACTTC. This translates into CASSLGTSGSFYEQYF.

There are a few counts of this clone. The V gene is TRBV7-2, the J gene TRBJ2-7; a weak D match, TRBD2 (6 bases). The CDR3 runs 14 residues. Trimming left V 5 bases short and J 2 bases short, with 13 bases between. Germline V gene lookup returns CDR1 SGHTA and CDR2 FQGNSA. CDR3 in amino acids: CASSRTLAPYEQYF. In DNA, the CDR3 is TGTGCCAGCAGCCGGACGCTAGCGCCCTACGAGCAGTACTTC. Full variable domain (rest looked up from reference TRBV7-2 and TRBJ2-7): GAGVSQSPSNKVTEKGKDVELRCDPISGHTALYWYRQSLGQGLEFLIYFQGNSAPDKSGLPSDRFSAERTGGSVSTLTIQRTQQEDSAVYLCASSRTLAPYEQYFGPGTRLTVT.

The chain employs TRBV11-3 and TRBJ1-1; 7 bases align to TRBD1. The CDR3 is 15 residues long. Germline V gene sequence: CDR1 SGHNT, CDR2 YENEEA. The junction had 6 bases not matched to a gene; V was cut back by 1 base and J by 4 bases. The CDR3 coding sequence is TGTGCCAGCAGCTTAGGACAGGGAGGTATCACTGAAGCTTTCTTT. Translation gives CASSLGQGGITEAFF. Full variable domain (outside the CDR3, taken from reference TRBV11-3 and TRBJ1-1): EAGVVQSPRYKIIEKKQPVAFWCNPISGHNTLYWYLQNLGQGPELLIRYENEEAVDDSQLPKDRFSAERLKGVDSTLKIQPAELGDSAVYLCASSLGQGGITEAFFGQGTRLTVV.

This clone came up a few times. The chain is built from TRBV28 and TRBJ2-7; D is undetermined. CDR3 length: 11 amino acids. Trimming removed 6 bases from V and 0 bases from J, with 3 bases in between. CDR1 is MDHEN, CDR2 SYDVKM, per germline. The CDR3 here is CASSSSYEQYF. The CDR3 DNA reads as TGTGCCAGCAGCTCCTCCTACGAGCAGTACTTC.

The CDR3 nucleotides read TGCAGCGTCCCAGGGGTACCGCAAGAGACCCAGTACTTC. This sequence encodes CSVPGVPQETQYF. The V gene is TRBV29-1, the J gene TRBJ2-5, with D tentatively TRBD1 (6 bases). V was shortened by 6 bases and J by 2 bases, with 13 bases between the two germline ends. The CDR3 extends over 13 amino acids. Germline lookup yields CDR1 SQVTM and CDR2 ANQGSEA.